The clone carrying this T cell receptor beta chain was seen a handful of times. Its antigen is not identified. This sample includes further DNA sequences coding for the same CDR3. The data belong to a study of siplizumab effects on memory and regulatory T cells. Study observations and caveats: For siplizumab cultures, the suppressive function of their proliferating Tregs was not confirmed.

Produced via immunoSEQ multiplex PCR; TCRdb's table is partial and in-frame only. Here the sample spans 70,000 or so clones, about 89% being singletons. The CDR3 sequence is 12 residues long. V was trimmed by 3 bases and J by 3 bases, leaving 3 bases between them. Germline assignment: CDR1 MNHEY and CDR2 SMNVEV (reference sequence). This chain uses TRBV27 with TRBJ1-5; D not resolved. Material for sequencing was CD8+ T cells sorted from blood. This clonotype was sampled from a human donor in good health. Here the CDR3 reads CASSFLNQPQHF. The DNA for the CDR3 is TGTGCCAGCAGTTTCCTCAATCAGCCCCAGCATTTT.